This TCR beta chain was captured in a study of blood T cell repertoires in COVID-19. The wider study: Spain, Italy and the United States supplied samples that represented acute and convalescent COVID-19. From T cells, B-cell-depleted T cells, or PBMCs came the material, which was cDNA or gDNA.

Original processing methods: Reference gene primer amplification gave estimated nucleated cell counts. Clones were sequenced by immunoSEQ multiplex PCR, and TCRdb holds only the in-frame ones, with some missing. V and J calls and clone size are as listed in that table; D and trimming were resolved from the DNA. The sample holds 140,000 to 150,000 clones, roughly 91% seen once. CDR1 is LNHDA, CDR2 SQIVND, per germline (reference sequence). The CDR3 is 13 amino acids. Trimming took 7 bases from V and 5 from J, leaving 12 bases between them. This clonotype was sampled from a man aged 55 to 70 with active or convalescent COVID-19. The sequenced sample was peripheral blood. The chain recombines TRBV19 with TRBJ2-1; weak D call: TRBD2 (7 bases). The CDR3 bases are TGTGCCAGTAAGGGGGGGGTTCACAATGAGCAGTTCTTC. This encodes CASKGGVHNEQFF.